This T cell receptor (beta chain) was sequenced during a study of CD8 T cells in ankylosing spondylitis. V was trimmed by 4 bases and J by 6 bases, leaving 9 bases between them. CDR3 length: 11 amino acids. CDR1 is GTSNPN, CDR2 SVGIG, per germline (reference sequence). TCRdb analysed the 5' RACE reads with MiXCR anew, one entry per CDR3 protein. The table lists 300,000 to 350,000 distinct CDR3 sequences, under 25% of them singletons. This TCR derives from a female donor with ankylosing spondylitis or in good health (not recorded which). Sequencing was done on a sample of blood, either unsorted or a sorted T cell fraction (not recorded which). The V and J genes are TRBV30 and TRBJ1-2; D not resolved. As DNA, the CDR3 is TGTGCCTGGACTCCCGGGGATGGCTACACCTTC. Translated, it gives CAWTPGDGYTF.